The TCR beta chain under discussion was sequenced for a study of regulatory T cells in long-lasting Graves disease. Time point defined: newly diagnosed GD, antithyroid drugs for less than 3 months. PBMC RNA was the source of the TCR library. Arm-PCR of CDR3 regions and iRepertoire HTBI primers were the basis on which TCR beta libraries were built. Per the authors' pipeline: Among the samples, 60 to 75 TRBV and 14 TRBJ segments were identified. TCRdb used MiXCR to reprocess the multiplex PCR reads, holding one entry per CDR3 protein. TCRdb, rather than the study authors, made the V and J calls. The profile shows 400,000 to 650,000 distinct CDR3 sequences, roughly 16% of them singletons. Germline V gives CDR1 SGDLS, CDR2 YYNGEE. V shed 3 bases and J shed 5 bases, with 9 bases lying between them. CDR3 length: 13 amino acids. For this clonotype: Its antigen is not identified.

Study-level points and caveats: Because few samples were included, accuracy may have been lower.

These same data were also listed under a study on T cells in Graves' hyperthyroidism and ophthalmopathy.

This TCR derives from a woman between 40 and 65 years old with Graves disease. The sequencing here drew on peripheral blood mononuclear cells (PBMCs), taken at new diagnosis, from a patient treated with antithyroid drugs. The chain couples TRBV9 to TRBJ2-1, with D unclear. In DNA, the CDR3 is TGTGCCAGCAGCGCGCCCCTGAACAATGAGCAGTTCTTC. Residues: CASSAPLNNEQFF.